This is a list of T cell receptor beta chains from one sample in a study of post-analysis software for immune sequencing data. TCRdb re-called the PCR reads with MiXCR, one entry per CDR3 protein. The table has some 800,000 distinct CDR3 sequences, approximately 44% seen once. Sequencing used blood. Receptors originate from a girl aged 10-17 years with multiple sclerosis. CDR3s include the opening cysteine and the closing phenylalanine or tryptophan. Each record gives: CDR3 protein, CDR3 DNA, V gene, J gene, D gene, CDR3 length, clone size. D genes are given only for firm matches. Size tells how often a clone was seen (once, few, many) or the class of an expanded clone, and some rows leave it out.

CASDSQSSYEQYF,TGTGCCAGCGACAGTCAAAGCTCCTACGAGCAGTACTTC,TRBV28,TRBJ2-7,-,13,-
CSPSRDIVSYNEQFF,TGCAGTCCCAGTCGGGACATCGTATCCTACAATGAGCAGTTCTTC,TRBV20-1,TRBJ2-1,-,15,few
CAWIANYGYTF,TGTGCCTGGATCGCTAACTATGGCTACACCTTC,TRBV30,TRBJ1-2,-,11,few
CSARDMAGLDEQYF,TGCAGTGCTAGAGATATGGCAGGTCTCGACGAGCAGTACTTC,TRBV20-1,TRBJ2-7,-,14,-
CASSFLGGGENNEQFF,TGTGCCAGCAGCTTCCTCGGCGGGGGGGAAAATAATGAGCAGTTCTTC,TRBV7-9,TRBJ2-1,TRBD2,16,-
CATSDVSGTGVSGDTQYF,TGTGCCACCAGTGATGTCTCCGGGACAGGGGTTTCAGGAGATACGCAGTATTTT,TRBV24-1,TRBJ2-3,TRBD1,18,few
CASSEAGETQYF,TGTGCCAGCAGTGAAGCCGGGGAGACCCAGTACTTC,TRBV6-1,TRBJ2-5,-,12,-
CSVPGVSTDTQYF,TGCAGCGTTCCGGGAGTTAGCACAGATACGCAGTATTTT,TRBV29-1,TRBJ2-3,-,13,-
CASSQVGSIVYEQYF,TGTGCCAGCAGCCAAGTAGGGTCCATAGTCTATGAGCAGTACTTC,TRBV3-1,TRBJ2-7,-,15,-
CASSRGALGQGANWHSPLHF,TGTGCCAGCAGTCGAGGGGCCCTGGGACAGGGGGCGAACTGGCATTCACCCCTCCACTTT,TRBV28,TRBJ1-6,TRBD1,20,-
CSVEMSGHYEQYF,TGCAGCGTTGAAATGAGTGGGCATTACGAGCAGTACTTC,TRBV29-1,TRBJ2-7,-,13,-
CSTIDRYEQYF,TGCAGCACCATAGATAGGTACGAGCAGTACTTC,TRBV29-1,TRBJ2-7,-,11,few
CSAPTSGFDEQYF,TGCAGTGCTCCGACTAGCGGGTTCGACGAGCAGTACTTC,TRBV20-1,TRBJ2-7,TRBD2,13,-
CAISEPGTGGHEQYF,TGTGCCATCAGTGAGCCCGGGACAGGGGGCCACGAGCAGTACTTC,TRBV10-3,TRBJ2-7,TRBD1,15,-
CASSLSIGAGYTF,TGTGCCAGCAGCTTATCCATCGGGGCCGGCTACACCTTC,TRBV7-9,TRBJ1-2,-,13,-
CASSQAAGQETQYF,TGTGCCAGCAGCCAAGCGGCAGGCCAAGAGACCCAGTACTTC,TRBV3-1,TRBJ2-5,-,14,few
CASSPTSGSFGEQFF,TGTGCCAGCAGCCCGACTAGCGGGAGCTTCGGTGAGCAGTTCTTC,TRBV6-8,TRBJ2-1,TRBD2,15,-
CSARGLGRDEQFF,TGCAGTGCTAGAGGGCTTGGGAGAGATGAGCAGTTCTTC,TRBV20-1,TRBJ2-1,-,13,-
CSASTPYGYTF,TGCAGTGCGAGTACGCCCTATGGCTACACCTTC,TRBV20-1,TRBJ1-2,-,11,few
CASSVSAGLSYNEQFF,TGTGCCAGCAGCGTTTCAGCGGGCCTCTCCTACAATGAGCAGTTCTTC,TRBV9,TRBJ2-1,-,16,-
CSGWGSDTQYF,TGCAGCGGGTGGGGAAGTGATACGCAGTATTTT,TRBV29-1,TRBJ2-3,-,11,-
CASSVHSASSYNEQFF,TGTGCCAGCAGCGTACATTCAGCAAGCTCCTACAATGAGCAGTTCTTC,TRBV3-1,TRBJ2-1,-,16,-
CASELGVGELFF,TGTGCCAGCGAATTGGGGGTCGGGGAGCTGTTTTTT,TRBV7-8,TRBJ2-2,-,12,-
CASSTRQNSYNEQFF,TGTGCCAGCAGCACCCGACAGAACTCCTACAATGAGCAGTTCTTC,TRBV14,TRBJ2-1,-,15,-
CASSPMAAGGPEQYF,TGTGCCAGCAGCCCAATGGCAGCGGGAGGCCCCGAGCAGTACTTC,TRBV7-9,TRBJ2-7,TRBD2,15,few
CASSQEASRETQYF,TGCGCCAGCAGCCAAGAGGCTAGCCGAGAGACCCAGTACTTC,TRBV4-1,TRBJ2-5,-,14,-
CASTQEGPSFYEQYF,TGTGCCAGCACCCAAGAGGGGCCTTCCTTCTACGAGCAGTACTTC,TRBV28,TRBJ2-7,-,15,few